Listed here is a single T cell receptor beta chain. The V end lost 5 bases, the J end lost 12 bases, and 14 bases lay between the germline ends. In germline, CDR1 is SNHLY, CDR2 FYNNEI. This CDR3 has 12 residues. This sample was taken from a study of blood T cell repertoires in COVID-19. Study summary: Sites in the United States, Italy and Spain provided acute and convalescent COVID-19 samples.

Original analysis: Researchers report that nucleated cell counts were estimated from reference gene primer amplification. Measured with immunoSEQ multiplex PCR; TCRdb has only the in-frame clones, and not every one. V and J calls and clone size come straight from that table; D and trimming were deduced from the DNA. The sample contains approximately 330,000 clones, around 85% of which appear only once. Participant ages covered about 18 to 100 years across 25 or so US areas. This TCR derives from a woman aged 40 to 50 with acute COVID-19. This rearrangement joins TRBV2 to TRBJ2-1, with D unclear. Sequenced sample: PBMCs or T cells enriched from blood (not recorded which). The CDR3 nucleotides are TGTGCCAGCAGTTTGGAGCTCCAAGGGCAGTTCTTC. Translating it yields CASSLELQGQFF.